This is a list of T cell receptor beta chains from one sample in a study of graft-versus-host responses after intestinal transplantation. Antigens of these TCRs are unknown. The method was immunoSEQ multiplex PCR; TCRdb's version includes in-frame clones alone and lacks a portion of them. The sample includes approximately 88,000 clones, approximately 87% seen only once; the top ten take nearly 0.11%. Sequences were derived from unstimulated CD4+ T cells sorted from spleen or lymph node cells, sampled before intestinal transplant. The receptors come from a human donor who received an intestinal transplant. Each CDR3 is given with its conserved first and last residue. The D gene is left open where the match is weak. Size tells how often a clone was seen (once, few, many) or the class of an expanded clone, and some rows leave it out.

NA	TRBV19	NA	TRBJ1-2	TGTGCCAGTAGCCCCGGGGGGGGCTACACCTTC	CASSPGGGYTF
TRBD2	TRBV7-3	NA	TRBJ2-7	TGTGCCAGCAGCTTATTGGGGGGGGATTCCTACGAGCAGTACTTC	CASSLLGGDSYEQYF
NA	TRBV6-6	NA	TRBJ1-2	TGTGCCAGCAGATCAGGGCCCAACCAAAACTATGGCTACACCTTC	CASRSGPNQNYGYTF
NA	TRBV4-1	NA	TRBJ1-5	TGCGCCAGCAGCCAAGACGTAGGGGGCAATCAGCCCCAGCATTTT	CASSQDVGGNQPQHF
NA	TRBV5-1	NA	TRBJ2-7	TGCGCCAGCAGTCGCGGAGACTCCTACGAGCAGTACTTC	CASSRGDSYEQYF
NA	TRBV5-1	NA	TRBJ1-1	TGCGCCAGCAGCCCCGATGGGGGGGGGACTGAAGCTTTCTTT	CASSPDGGGTEAFF
NA	TRBV5-6	few	TRBJ2-6	TGTGCCAGCAGCGAGCAGGGATTTGGGGTTTCTGGGGCCAACGTCCTGACTTTC	CASSEQGFGVSGANVLTF
NA	TRBV12-5	NA	TRBJ1-3	TGTGCTAGTGGTTTGCCCCCCTCAGGGAACCCTGGAAACACCATATATTTT	CASGLPPSGNPGNTIYF
TRBD2	TRBV9	few	TRBJ2-7	TGTGCCAGCAGCGTAGGTCTAGCGGGGGGTGAGCAGTACTTC	CASSVGLAGGEQYF
NA	TRBV5-4	NA	TRBJ2-2	TGTGCCAGCAGGCCAGGCGGGGGCCCCCCGGGGGAGCTGTTTTTT	CASRPGGGPPGELFF
NA	TRBV7-6	once	TRBJ1-4	TGTGCCAGCAGCTCCACAATACGTGAAAAACTGTTTTTT	CASSSTIREKLFF
NA	TRBV25-1	NA	TRBJ1-2	TGTGCCAGCACCCTAGACCCGACGGTCTATGGCTACACCTTC	CASTLDPTVYGYTF
TRBD2	TRBV5-1	NA	TRBJ2-3	TGCGCCAGCAGCTTGGCGGGGACTAGCGGCGCCGATACGCAGTATTTT	CASSLAGTSGADTQYF
NA	TRBV19	NA	TRBJ2-3	TGTGCCAGTAGTATGGAGCGATTGGCAGATACGCAGTATTTT	CASSMERLADTQYF
TRBD2	TRBV4-1	NA	TRBJ2-3	TGCGCCAGCAGCCAAGAAGGTTACCAACCGGGACTAGCGGGGGGCGGATATACGCAGTATTTT	CASSQEGYQPGLAGGGYTQYF
NA	TRBV15	NA	TRBJ1-3	TGTGCCACCAGCAGAGATCCTGTCTCTGGAAACACCATATATTTT	CATSRDPVSGNTIYF
TRBD2	TRBV27	NA	TRBJ2-7	TGTGCCAGCAGTTTAGTCTTTGGGGGAACTAGCGGGGGATCCTACGAGCAGTACTTC	CASSLVFGGTSGGSYEQYF
NA	TRBV11-2	NA	TRBJ2-7	TGTGCCAGCAGCTTAGGTTACAGGGATTACGAGCAGTACTTC	CASSLGYRDYEQYF
TRBD1	TRBV5-6	NA	TRBJ1-2	TGTGCCAGCAGCTTGACACAGGGGGGCTATGGCTACACCTTC	CASSLTQGGYGYTF
TRBD1	TRBV10-3	NA	TRBJ2-7	TGTGCCATCAGTGGGACAGGGGATTTCCACGAGCAGTACTTC	CAISGTGDFHEQYF
TRBD1	TRBV25-1	NA	TRBJ1-4	TGTGCCAGCGGGAGGACAGGAGGCATCAATGAAAAACTGTTTTTT	CASGRTGGINEKLFF
TRBD1	TRBV5-6	NA	TRBJ2-5	TGTGCCAGCAGCCCAAAACCGGGACAGAAAGGAGAGACCCAGTACTTC	CASSPKPGQKGETQYF
NA	TRBV20-1	once	TRBJ2-3	TGCAGTGCTAGAGATCAAGATACGCAGTATTTT	CSARDQDTQYF
TRBD2	TRBV5-6	NA	TRBJ2-3	TGTGCCAGCAGCCTAGGACTAGCGCTGGATACGCAGTATTTT	CASSLGLALDTQYF
NA	TRBV6-5	once	TRBJ1-2	TGTGCCAGCAGTTACTCGGGGGGGACCGGCTACACCTTC	CASSYSGGTGYTF
TRBD2	TRBV9	NA	TRBJ2-5	TGTGCCAGCAGCGTAGGAGGGACTAGTCTCGGCGAGACCCAGTACTTC	CASSVGGTSLGETQYF
NA	TRBV7-3	NA	TRBJ2-2	TGTGCCAGCAGCTTAAACCCCACCGGGTTCGGAACCGGGGAGCTGTTTTTT	CASSLNPTGFGTGELFF
NA	TRBV19	NA	TRBJ1-2	TGTGCCAGTCAAAACCCGAACAGGGTCCGCTACACCTTC	CASQNPNRVRYTF
NA	TRBV5-1	NA	TRBJ2-5	TGCGCCAGCCTCCCACAGGGTGAAGAGACCCAGTACTTC	CASLPQGEETQYF
TRBD2	TRBV2	NA	TRBJ2-1	TGTGCCAGCAGGGCCGGGGGGGCGGGTGAGCAGTTCTTC	CASRAGGAGEQFF
NA	TRBV19	NA	TRBJ1-2	TGTGCCGCGGGGGGGGACCTAGGCTATGGCTACACCTTC	CAAGGDLGYGYTF
TRBD2	TRBV2	few	TRBJ2-1	TGTGCCAGCAATGGGGGACTACGACGCAATGAGCAGTTCTTC	CASNGGLRRNEQFF
NA	TRBV6-6	NA	TRBJ1-5	TGTGCCAGCAGAGCGGGCCCCAATCAGCCCCAGCATTTT	CASRAGPNQPQHF
NA	TRBV6-5	NA	TRBJ1-1	TGTGCCAGCAAAGGTCGACAGTCGAACACTGAAGCTTTCTTT	CASKGRQSNTEAFF
TRBD1	TRBV27	NA	TRBJ2-6	TGTGCCAGCAGTTTCTGGACAGGGGACCCCGGGGCCAACGTCCTGACTTTC	CASSFWTGDPGANVLTF
NA	TRBV5-4	NA	TRBJ1-2	TGTGCCAGCAGCTTTCATTCTAATGGCTACACCTTC	CASSFHSNGYTF
NA	TRBV10-1	NA	TRBJ1-3	TGCGCCAGCAGTGAAAACATCTCTGGAAACACCATATATTTT	CASSENISGNTIYF
NA	TRBV5-6	few	TRBJ2-7	TGTGCCAGCAGCTTGTTTCAGGGCTTCCACGAGCAGTACTTC	CASSLFQGFHEQYF
NA	TRBV11-2	NA	TRBJ1-3	TGTGCCAGCAGCCTACAGGTCACCTCTGGAAACACCATATATTTT	CASSLQVTSGNTIYF
NA	TRBV7-2	NA	TRBJ1-2	TGTGCCAGCAGCTTAGGAGTTTGGAGGGGAGGGGATGGCTACACCTTC	CASSLGVWRGGDGYTF
NA	TRBV29-1	NA	TRBJ2-5	TGCAGCCCCTGGTCAGGCCAAGAGACCCAGTACTTC	CSPWSGQETQYF
NA	TRBV7-7	NA	TRBJ2-5	TGTGCTAGCAGCTTAGCGAGTCGGGAAGAGACCCAGTACTTC	CASSLASREETQYF
TRBD1	TRBV11-1	NA	TRBJ2-3	TGTGCCAGCAGCGACTGGACAGGGCCGGCAGATACGCAGTATTTT	CASSDWTGPADTQYF
TRBD1	TRBV6-6	NA	TRBJ2-7	TGTGCCAGCAGTGTACAGGGGGCTGGGTGGGAGCAGTACTTC	CASSVQGAGWEQYF
NA	TRBV9	NA	TRBJ2-5	TGTGCCAGCAGCGTAGCAGGGGGGAGCTGGGAGACCCAGTACTTC	CASSVAGGSWETQYF
NA	TRBV2	NA	TRBJ1-5	TGTGCCAGCAAACTTGAGGGTCAGCCCCAGCATTTT	CASKLEGQPQHF
NA	TRBV11-3	NA	TRBJ2-7	TGTGCCAGCAGCTTTAGTCAAAGCCACGAGCAGTACTTC	CASSFSQSHEQYF
TRBD1	TRBV5-1	NA	TRBJ1-4	TGCGCCAGCAGCTTCGGGGCAGGGGGGGAAAAACTGTTTTTT	CASSFGAGGEKLFF
TRBD1	TRBV5-6	NA	TRBJ1-2	TGTGCCAGCAGCCCGGACAGGGACGGCTACACCTTC	CASSPDRDGYTF
TRBD1	TRBV7-9	once	TRBJ2-7	TGTGCCAGCAGCTTAGGCCAGGGGGCTTACGAGCAGTACTTC	CASSLGQGAYEQYF
NA	TRBV6-1	NA	TRBJ2-7	TGTGCCAGCAGTGAACGGGAAGGAGCTACCTACGAGCAGTACTTC	CASSEREGATYEQYF
NA	TRBV9	NA	TRBJ2-7	TGTGCCAGCACCCCTTTTCAGGGCATCGAGCAGTACTTC	CASTPFQGIEQYF
TRBD2	TRBV5-4	NA	TRBJ2-7	TGTGCCAGCAGCATAGACGCTAGCGGGGGGAGTTACGAGCAGTACTTC	CASSIDASGGSYEQYF
TRBD2	TRBV5-1	NA	TRBJ2-3	TGCGCCAGCAGCTTTAGGTCTAGCGGGGTGGCAGATACGCAGTATTTT	CASSFRSSGVADTQYF
TRBD1	TRBV4-1	NA	TRBJ2-3	TGCGCCAGCAGCCCCCTCAGGGGGAACACAGATACGCAGTATTTT	CASSPLRGNTDTQYF
TRBD1	TRBV5-1	NA	TRBJ1-2	TGCGCCAGCAGGAGGGAAGGGACCGGGACAGGGGATGGCTACACCTTC	CASRREGTGTGDGYTF
NA	TRBV7-3	NA	TRBJ1-1	TGTGCCAGCAGCCCCGGACAGCTCCTGAACACTGAAGCTTTCTTT	CASSPGQLLNTEAFF
NA	TRBV6-5	NA	TRBJ2-3	TGTGCCAGCAGCCGCGTGGGGAGCCGCACAGATACGCAGTATTTT	CASSRVGSRTDTQYF
NA	TRBV27	few	TRBJ1-1	TGTGCCAGCAGCAGGACAGAGAACACTGAAGCTTTCTTT	CASSRTENTEAFF
TRBD2	TRBV10-1	NA	TRBJ2-3	TGCGCCAGCAGTGTGGCTAGCGGGGGTACAGATACGCAGTATTTT	CASSVASGGTDTQYF